The rows below give T cell receptor beta chains drawn from one sample of a study of OX40 agonist ivuxolimab in advanced cancers. The table came from immunoSEQ multiplex PCR; TCRdb's copy has only in-frame clones and leaves some out. This repertoire shows about 79,000 clones, under 85% found once; its top ten account for about 4%. Here the sequenced sample was CD4+ or CD8+ T cells sorted from blood, taken in a trial of the OX40 agonist ivuxolimab. The receptors come from an adult with an advanced solid tumor such as melanoma, head and neck, liver or kidney cancer. CDR3s include the opening cysteine and the closing phenylalanine or tryptophan. Fields, in order: CDR3 length, J gene, V gene, D gene, CDR3 DNA, CDR3 protein. A D gene is named only where the DNA matches it firmly.

cdr3_length: 14; j_call: TRBJ2-1; v_call: TRBV6-6; d_call: -; cdr3_nt: TGTGCCAGCAGTCTCAACGGGGGCTACAATGAGCAGTTCTTC; cdr3_aa: CASSLNGGYNEQFF
cdr3_length: 15; j_call: TRBJ2-7; v_call: TRBV7-2; d_call: TRBD2; cdr3_nt: TGTGCCAGCAGGCGACTAGCGGCTATTGGGGGCGAGCAGTACTTC; cdr3_aa: CASRRLAAIGGEQYF
cdr3_length: 11; j_call: TRBJ1-3; v_call: TRBV7-9; d_call: -; cdr3_nt: TGTGCCAGCAGCGCCGTAGACACCATATATTTT; cdr3_aa: CASSAVDTIYF
cdr3_length: 18; j_call: TRBJ2-2; v_call: TRBV4-3; d_call: TRBD2; cdr3_nt: TGCGCCAGCAGCCAAGTCTTGGGACTAGCGGGAGACACCGGGGAGCTGTTTTTT; cdr3_aa: CASSQVLGLAGDTGELFF
cdr3_length: 14; j_call: TRBJ2-5; v_call: TRBV5-6; d_call: -; cdr3_nt: TGTGCCAGCAGCGTCGGACCATCGACGGAGACCCAGTACTTC; cdr3_aa: CASSVGPSTETQYF
cdr3_length: 14; j_call: TRBJ1-4; v_call: TRBV9; d_call: TRBD1; cdr3_nt: TGTGCCAGCAGCCCCTGGGGGACAGATGAAAAACTGTTTTTT; cdr3_aa: CASSPWGTDEKLFF
cdr3_length: 12; j_call: TRBJ1-2; v_call: TRBV28; d_call: -; cdr3_nt: TGTGCCAGCAGTCGAGGAAACTATGGCTACACCTTC; cdr3_aa: CASSRGNYGYTF
cdr3_length: 15; j_call: TRBJ2-1; v_call: TRBV28; d_call: -; cdr3_nt: TGTGCCAGCACGGTGCTTCTGGGCGAATACAATGAGCAGTTCTTC; cdr3_aa: CASTVLLGEYNEQFF
cdr3_length: 14; j_call: TRBJ2-7; v_call: TRBV7-9; d_call: -; cdr3_nt: TGTGCCAGCAGCTTAGGGACAGCTTCCTACGAGCAGTACTTC; cdr3_aa: CASSLGTASYEQYF
cdr3_length: 15; j_call: TRBJ2-7; v_call: TRBV27; d_call: TRBD2; cdr3_nt: TGTGCCAGCAGTCCGACTAGCGGGAATGATTACGAGCAGTACTTC; cdr3_aa: CASSPTSGNDYEQYF